Shown below are 16 T cell receptor beta chains from a single sample sequenced in a study of identical twins. TCRdb used MiXCR to reprocess the 5' RACE reads, holding one entry per CDR3 protein. Among approximately 300,000 distinct CDR3 sequences listed, around 9.7% were seen once. The same sample was also studied in work on yellow fever vaccine responses in identical twins.

Sequenced: CD8+ T cells sorted from blood. These receptor sequences come from a woman younger than 35 in good health.

Details on this clonotype: A much more abundant neighbour one base away suggests this may be a read error. The chain couples TRBV29-1 to TRBJ2-2; tentative D call: TRBD2 (5 bases). The CDR3 contains 13 residues. Germline V gene lookup returns CDR1 SQVTM and CDR2 ANQGSEA. CDR3 sequence reads: CSVLASNSGELFF. CDR3 nucleotide sequence: TGCAGCGTTCTAGCCTCGAACTCCGGGGAGCTGTTTTTT.

This clonotype was seen at least ten times. The V call is TRBV28, the J call TRBJ2-7; TRBD1 matches 7 bases. V dropped 9 bases and J dropped 0; count of bases not matched to a gene: 5. This CDR3 region has 13 residues. Germline CDR1 reads MDHEN; CDR2 reads SYDVKM. The CDR3 coding sequence is TGTGCCAGTCAAAGACAGGGCTCCTACGAGCAGTACTTC. This gives the protein CASQRQGSYEQYF.

The rearrangement joins TRBV20-1 to TRBJ1-5, with 8 bases fitting TRBD1. Germline V lookup: CDR1 DFQATT, CDR2 SNEGSKA (reference sequence). V dropped 2 bases and J dropped 2; count of bases not matched to a gene: 2. The CDR3 runs 14 residues. This chain's CDR3 is CSARQGAGNQPQHF. The CDR3 DNA sequence: TGCAGTGCTAGACAGGGGGCAGGCAATCAGCCCCAGCATTTT.

Ten or more counts support this clonotype. The V gene is TRBV29-1, the J gene TRBJ1-1; no reliable D call. The germline CDR1 and CDR2 sequences are SQVTM and ANQGSEA. CDR3 length: 10 residues. Trimming cost V 4 bases and J 4 bases, with 4 bases left between them. CDR3 in amino acids: CSVVFTEAFF. The DNA for the CDR3 is TGCAGCGTTGTTTTCACTGAAGCTTTCTTT.

The rearrangement joins TRBV7-9 to TRBJ2-7; 7 bases match TRBD1. Trimming removed 4 bases from V and 4 bases from J; junction bases left unmatched: 1. The V gene's germline CDR1 is SEHNR and CDR2 FQNEAQ (reference sequence). This CDR3 is built from 12 residues. The CDR3 region is CASSWGQYEQYF. In DNA form, the CDR3 reads TGTGCCAGCAGCTGGGGACAGTACGAGCAGTACTTC.

This clonotype was seen ten or more times. This chain joins TRBV7-9 and TRBJ2-1; D remains unclear. CDR3 length equals 14 residues. Per the germline V gene, CDR1 is SEHNR and CDR2 is FQNEAQ (reference sequence). V lost 6 bases to trimming and J lost 8 bases, with 17 bases between them. CDR3 nucleotides: TGTGCCAGCAGAGCTACCCAACCGGGCGATGAGCAGTTCTTC. As protein: CASRATQPGDEQFF. Full variable domain (outside the CDR3, taken from reference TRBV7-9 and TRBJ2-1): DTGVSQNPRHKITKRGQNVTFRCDPISEHNRLYWYRQTLGQGPEFLTYFQNEAQLEKSRLLSDRFSAERPKGSFSTLEIQRTEQGDSAMYLCASRATQPGDEQFFGPGTRLTVL.

This rearrangement joins TRBV12-3 or TRBV12-4 to TRBJ2-1; 7 nucleotides match TRBD1. The CDR3 is made up of 17 amino acids. The J segment lost 7 bases and the V segment lost 1 base, leaving 13 bases of the junction unmatched. The CDR3 reads CASSLGRRQGFGNEQFF. The DNA of the CDR3 is TGTGCCAGCAGTTTAGGTCGGAGACAGGGATTTGGGAATGAGCAGTTCTTC.

The chain employs TRBV7-2 and TRBJ1-5, with TRBD1 as a possible D gene (6 bases). Trimming shortened V by 5 bases and J by 0 bases, and 17 bases separated the two germline ends. This CDR3 comprises 17 residues. The germline V gene has CDR1 SGHTA and CDR2 FQGNSA. The CDR3 sequence is CASSDGTHPNSNQPQHF. In DNA form, the CDR3 reads TGTGCCAGCAGCGACGGGACACATCCGAATAGCAATCAGCCCCAGCATTTT.

This clonotype was counted between two and nine times. J is TRBJ2-7 and V is TRBV20-1, with D possibly matching TRBD2 (5 bases). Trimming removed 2 bases from V and 7 bases from J, with 9 bases in between. Germline values: CDR1 DFQATT, CDR2 SNEGSKA (reference sequence). CDR3 length: 11 residues. The CDR3 loop is CSARYGVEQYF. In nucleotides, the CDR3 is TGCAGTGCTAGATACGGGGTTGAGCAGTACTTC.

The chain combines TRBV7-9 with TRBJ1-1; TRBD1 agrees at 7 bases. The germline V gene encodes CDR1 SEHNR and CDR2 FQNEAQ (reference sequence). V lost 5 bases and J lost 6; bases outside the gene matches: 12. The CDR3 length is 15 residues. CDR3 bases: TGTGCCAGCAGCGGATGGGGGACAGACGCCGCTGAAGCTTTCTTT. The encoded protein is CASSGWGTDAAEAFF.

This clonotype was observed a handful of times. The CDR3 loop is CASTVLWGGDTEAFF. CDR3 in DNA: TGTGCCAGCACCGTTCTTTGGGGAGGGGACACTGAAGCTTTCTTT. This sequence joins TRBV28 and TRBJ1-1, with TRBD1 as a possible D gene (5 bases). The CDR3 extends over 15 amino acids. Trimming left V 7 bases short and J 3 bases short, with 18 bases between. Looked up from germline, CDR1 is MDHEN and CDR2 is SYDVKM.

This clonotype has a count of ten or more. The V gene is TRBV12-3 or TRBV12-4, the J gene TRBJ2-3; D is unclear. This CDR3 contains 14 residues. Trimming left V 3 bases short and J 2 bases short, with 9 bases between. CDR3 bases: TGTGCCAGCAGTTTGGCGGCCTCCACAGATACGCAGTATTTT. Protein: CASSLAASTDTQYF.

This clonotype showed up just a few times. The V and J genes are TRBV20-1 and TRBJ2-3, with D tentatively TRBD1 (6 bases). CDR3 length: 11 amino acids. Germline assignment: CDR1 DFQATT and CDR2 SNEGSKA (reference sequence). V lost 1 base, J lost 11 bases, and 10 bases lay in between. CDR3 coding DNA: TGCAGTGCTAGAGGGGGGCCCCAGCAGTATTTT. Translated, it gives CSARGGPQQYF.

The chain is built from TRBV7-2 and TRBJ1-2; D is possibly TRBD1 (5 bases). The germline V and J ends were trimmed by 1 base and 8 bases, with 11 bases remaining between them. Per germline, CDR1 SGHTA and CDR2 FQGNSA. This CDR3 contains 13 residues. The CDR3 DNA is TGTGCCAGCAGCTTAGGGGACGAATTGGGCTACACCTTC. Residues: CASSLGDELGYTF.

The chain combines TRBV10-2 with TRBJ2-7; no clear D. V was pared by 7 bases and J by 4 bases, with 17 bases between. Germline V CDR1 and CDR2: WSHSY, SAAADI. There are 14 residues in the CDR3. The CDR3 reads CASKAIPGSYEQYF. The DNA for the CDR3 is TGCGCCAGCAAGGCTATTCCCGGAAGTTACGAGCAGTACTTC.

This clonotype was found a few times. The chain couples TRBV7-9 to TRBJ2-7; 7 bases are a match to TRBD1. V lost 3 bases and J lost 3; bases outside the gene matches: 8. The CDR3 has 15 residues. Germline V gene lookup returns CDR1 SEHNR and CDR2 FQNEAQ (reference sequence). The DNA of the CDR3 is TGTGCCAGCAGCTTCGCGACAGGGTCCTTCTACGAGCAGTACTTC. Translating gives CASSFATGSFYEQYF.